A single T cell receptor beta chain is shown here with its context. The antigen is unknown. The primer mix had 60 Vbeta and 13 Jbeta primers. Sequencing was performed with immunoSEQ multiplex PCR; in TCRdb, only in-frame clones are kept and a portion is missing. This sample's table reports some 47,000 clones. The source of the sample is a study of cytomegalovirus exposure and HLA in healthy donors. Findings and limits, study-wide: It was confirmed in vitro that three of the CMV-associated chains were specific for CMV antigens. TRBV6-2, TRBV6-3 and some other V segments were unresolvable in 87-base-pair reads.

Germline CDR1 is MNHEY and CDR2 is SVGAGI. CDR3 length equals 15 residues. V dropped 6 bases and J dropped 9; count of bases not matched to a gene: 7. V usage is TRBV6-5 and J usage is TRBJ2-1, with TRBD2 identical over 14 bases. The sequence was obtained from a woman in her 40s in good health and CMV-seronegative. Sequenced: PBMCs. CDR3: CASSAGTSGGSEQFF. Written as DNA, the CDR3 is TGTGCCAGCAGCGCCGGGACTAGCGGGGGCAGTGAGCAGTTCTTC.